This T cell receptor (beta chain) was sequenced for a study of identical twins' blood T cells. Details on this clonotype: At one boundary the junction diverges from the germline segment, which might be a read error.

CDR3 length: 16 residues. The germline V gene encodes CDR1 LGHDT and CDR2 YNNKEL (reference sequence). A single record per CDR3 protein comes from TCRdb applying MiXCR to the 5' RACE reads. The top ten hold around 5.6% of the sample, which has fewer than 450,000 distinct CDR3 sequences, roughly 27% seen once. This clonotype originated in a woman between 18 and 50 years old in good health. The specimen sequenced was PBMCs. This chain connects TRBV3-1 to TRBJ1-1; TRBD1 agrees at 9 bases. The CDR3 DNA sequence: TGTGCCGGCAGCCAAGGTCCCGACAGGGGGTACACTGAAGCTTTCTTT. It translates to CAGSQGPDRGYTEAFF.